This TCR beta chain was recorded in a study of shared clonotypes between healthy human individuals. Study conclusions and caveats: A small donor pool kept down the genetic and exposure-history diversity that was represented. The generation probabilities recorded for non-shared clonotypes fell below those of clonotypes shared by all four donors. With a few donors compared, about 5.2% of naive CD4 clonotypes were shared. Memory subsets had estimated richness that was generally smaller than that of naive subsets.

Using immunoSEQ multiplex PCR, the repertoire was profiled, and TCRdb retains in-frame clones only, with some absent. The table records roughly 700,000 clones, under 80% of them present only once. In regard to this clone: Its antigen is as yet unknown.

Germline V gene lookup returns CDR1 SGHNT and CDR2 YENEEA. Trimming pared 1 base from V and 2 bases from J, leaving 6 bases between. The CDR3 extends over 13 amino acids. The source is a woman in her thirties in good health. The J gene is TRBJ2-7, the V gene TRBV11-3; D gene unclear. Sequencing input: memory CD4+ T cells sorted from blood. Subset reported: CD45RA-negative fraction. CDR3 region: CASSLGLPYEQYF. CDR3 DNA sequence: TGTGCCAGCAGCTTAGGTTTACCCTACGAGCAGTACTTC. Full variable domain (missing parts from reference TRBV11-3 and TRBJ2-7): EAGVVQSPRYKIIEKKQPVAFWCNPISGHNTLYWYLQNLGQGPELLIRYENEEAVDDSQLPKDRFSAERLKGVDSTLKIQPAELGDSAVYLCASSLGLPYEQYFGPGTRLTVT.